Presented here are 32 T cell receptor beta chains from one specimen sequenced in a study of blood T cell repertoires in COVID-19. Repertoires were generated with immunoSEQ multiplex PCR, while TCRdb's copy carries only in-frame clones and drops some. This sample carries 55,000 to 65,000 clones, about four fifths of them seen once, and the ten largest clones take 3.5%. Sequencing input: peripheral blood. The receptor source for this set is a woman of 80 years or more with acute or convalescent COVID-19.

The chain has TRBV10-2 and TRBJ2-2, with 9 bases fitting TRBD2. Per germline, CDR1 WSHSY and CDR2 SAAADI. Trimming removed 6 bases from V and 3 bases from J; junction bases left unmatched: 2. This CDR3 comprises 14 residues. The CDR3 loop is CASSLAGYTGELFF. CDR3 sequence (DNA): TGCGCCAGCAGCCTAGCGGGGTACACCGGGGAGCTGTTTTTT.

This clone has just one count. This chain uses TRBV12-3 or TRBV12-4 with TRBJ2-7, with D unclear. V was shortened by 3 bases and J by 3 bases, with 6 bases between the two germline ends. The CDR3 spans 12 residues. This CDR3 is CASSFGLYEQYF. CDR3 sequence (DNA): TGTGCCAGCAGTTTTGGGCTCTACGAGCAGTACTTC.

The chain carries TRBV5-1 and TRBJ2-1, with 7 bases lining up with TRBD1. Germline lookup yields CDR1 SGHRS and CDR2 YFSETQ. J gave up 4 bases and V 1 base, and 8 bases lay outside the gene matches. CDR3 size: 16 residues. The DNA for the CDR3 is TGCGCCAGCAGCTTGACGGACAGGCTCGGATACAATGAGCAGTTCTTC. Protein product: CASSLTDRLGYNEQFF.

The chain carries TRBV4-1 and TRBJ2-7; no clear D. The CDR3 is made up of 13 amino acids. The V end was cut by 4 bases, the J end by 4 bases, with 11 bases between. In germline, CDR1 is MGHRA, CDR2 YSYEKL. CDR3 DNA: TGCGCCAGCAGCCTCGAGGCGCATTACGAGCAGTACTTC. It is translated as CASSLEAHYEQYF.

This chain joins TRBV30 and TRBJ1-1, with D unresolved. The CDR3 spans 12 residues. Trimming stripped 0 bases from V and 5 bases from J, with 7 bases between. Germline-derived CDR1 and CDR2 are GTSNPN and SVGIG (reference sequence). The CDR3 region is CAWSVRETEAFF. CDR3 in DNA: TGTGCCTGGAGTGTACGAGAGACTGAAGCTTTCTTT.

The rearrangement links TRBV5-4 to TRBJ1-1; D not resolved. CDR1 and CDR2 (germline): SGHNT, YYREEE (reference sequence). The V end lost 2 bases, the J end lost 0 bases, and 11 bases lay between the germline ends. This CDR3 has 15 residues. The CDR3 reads CASSLNSLMNTEAFF. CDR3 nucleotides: TGTGCCAGCAGCTTAAACAGCCTTATGAACACTGAAGCTTTCTTT.

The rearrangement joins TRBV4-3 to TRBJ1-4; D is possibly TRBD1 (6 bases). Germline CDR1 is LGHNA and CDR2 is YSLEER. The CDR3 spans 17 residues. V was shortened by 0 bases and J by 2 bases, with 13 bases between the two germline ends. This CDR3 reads CASSQDGGGGTNEKLFF. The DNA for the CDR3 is TGCGCCAGCAGCCAAGATGGGGGCGGGGGTACTAATGAAAAACTGTTTTTT.

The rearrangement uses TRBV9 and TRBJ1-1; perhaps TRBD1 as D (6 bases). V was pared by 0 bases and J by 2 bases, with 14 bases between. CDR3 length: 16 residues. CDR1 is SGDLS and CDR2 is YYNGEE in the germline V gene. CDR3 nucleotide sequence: TGTGCCAGCAGCGTAGTCGTGGGGGCTGGCAACACTGAAGCTTTCTTT. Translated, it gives CASSVVVGAGNTEAFF.

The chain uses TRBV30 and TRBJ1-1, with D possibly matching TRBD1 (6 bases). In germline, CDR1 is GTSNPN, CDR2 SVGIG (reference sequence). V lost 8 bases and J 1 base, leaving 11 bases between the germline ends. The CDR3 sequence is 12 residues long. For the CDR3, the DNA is TGTGCCGCTCAGGGGCGGAACACTGAAGCTTTCTTT. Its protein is CAAQGRNTEAFF.

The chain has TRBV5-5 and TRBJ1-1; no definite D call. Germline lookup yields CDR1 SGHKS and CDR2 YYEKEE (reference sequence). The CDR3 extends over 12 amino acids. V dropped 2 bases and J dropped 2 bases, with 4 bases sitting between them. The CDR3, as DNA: TGTGCCAGCAGCTTCCTAAACACTGAAGCTTTCTTT. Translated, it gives CASSFLNTEAFF.

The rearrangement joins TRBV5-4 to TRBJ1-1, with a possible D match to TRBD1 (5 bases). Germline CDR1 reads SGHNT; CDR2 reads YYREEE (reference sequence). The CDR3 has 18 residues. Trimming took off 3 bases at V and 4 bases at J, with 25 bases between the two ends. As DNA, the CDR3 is TGTGCCAGCAGCTCAAAAATATTAGGCAGGGTGGCTAGCACTGAAGCTTTCTTT. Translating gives CASSSKILGRVASTEAFF.

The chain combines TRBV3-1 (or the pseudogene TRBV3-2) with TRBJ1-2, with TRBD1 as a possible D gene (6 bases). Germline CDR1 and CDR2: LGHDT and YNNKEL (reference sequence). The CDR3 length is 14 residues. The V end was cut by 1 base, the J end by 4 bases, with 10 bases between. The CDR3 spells CASSQGRGSYGYTF. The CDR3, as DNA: TGTGCCAGCAGCCAAGGCAGGGGCAGCTATGGCTACACCTTC.

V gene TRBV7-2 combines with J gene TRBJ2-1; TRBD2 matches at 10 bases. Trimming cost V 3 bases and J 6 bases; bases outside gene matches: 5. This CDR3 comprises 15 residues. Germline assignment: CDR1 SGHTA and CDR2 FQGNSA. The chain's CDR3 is CASSFPSGGRNEQFF. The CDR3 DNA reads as TGTGCCAGCAGCTTCCCTAGCGGGGGACGCAATGAGCAGTTCTTC.

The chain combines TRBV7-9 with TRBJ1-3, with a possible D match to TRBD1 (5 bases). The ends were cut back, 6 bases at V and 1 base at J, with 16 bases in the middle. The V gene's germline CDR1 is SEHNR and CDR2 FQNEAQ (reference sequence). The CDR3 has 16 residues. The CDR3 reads CASRQLRGGSGNTIYF. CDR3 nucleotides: TGTGCCAGCAGACAACTCCGGGGGGGGTCTGGAAACACCATATATTTT.

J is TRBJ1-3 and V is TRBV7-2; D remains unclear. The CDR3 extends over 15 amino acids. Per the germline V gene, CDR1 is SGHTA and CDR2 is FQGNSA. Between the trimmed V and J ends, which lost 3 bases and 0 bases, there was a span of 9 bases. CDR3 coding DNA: TGTGCCAGCAGCTTTAATCCCAGCTCTGGAAACACCATATATTTT. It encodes CASSFNPSSGNTIYF.

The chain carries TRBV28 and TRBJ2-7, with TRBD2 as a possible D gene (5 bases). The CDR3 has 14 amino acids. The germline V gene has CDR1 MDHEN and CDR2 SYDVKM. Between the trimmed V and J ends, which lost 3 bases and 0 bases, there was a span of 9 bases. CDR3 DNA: TGTGCCAGCAGTTTTCCGGGGAGCTCCTACGAGCAGTACTTC. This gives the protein CASSFPGSSYEQYF.

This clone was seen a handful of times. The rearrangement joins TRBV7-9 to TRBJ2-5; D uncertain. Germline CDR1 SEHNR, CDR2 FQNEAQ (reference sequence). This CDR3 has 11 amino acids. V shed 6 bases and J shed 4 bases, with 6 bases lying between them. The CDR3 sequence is CASSRAETQYF. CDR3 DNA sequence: TGTGCCAGCAGTCGAGCAGAGACCCAGTACTTC.

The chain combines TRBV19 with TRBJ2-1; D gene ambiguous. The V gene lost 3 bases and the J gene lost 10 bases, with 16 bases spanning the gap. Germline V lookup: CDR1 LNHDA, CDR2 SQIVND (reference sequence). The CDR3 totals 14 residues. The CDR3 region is CASSILEVAHEQFF. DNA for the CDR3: TGTGCCAGTAGTATCTTAGAGGTAGCACACGAGCAGTTCTTC.

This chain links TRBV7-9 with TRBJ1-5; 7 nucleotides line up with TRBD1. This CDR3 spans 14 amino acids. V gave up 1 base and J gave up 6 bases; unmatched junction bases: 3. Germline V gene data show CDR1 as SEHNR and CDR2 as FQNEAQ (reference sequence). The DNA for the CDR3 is TGTGCCAGCAGCTTAGGAGGGGGCGTTCAGCCCCAGCATTTT. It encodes CASSLGGGVQPQHF.

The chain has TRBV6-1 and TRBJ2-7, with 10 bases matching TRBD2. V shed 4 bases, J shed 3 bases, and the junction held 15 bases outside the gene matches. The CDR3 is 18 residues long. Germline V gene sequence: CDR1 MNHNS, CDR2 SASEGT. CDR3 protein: CASSARQGVSGRVYEQYF. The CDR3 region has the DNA TGTGCCAGCAGTGCCCGACAGGGTGTAAGCGGGAGGGTCTACGAGCAGTACTTC.

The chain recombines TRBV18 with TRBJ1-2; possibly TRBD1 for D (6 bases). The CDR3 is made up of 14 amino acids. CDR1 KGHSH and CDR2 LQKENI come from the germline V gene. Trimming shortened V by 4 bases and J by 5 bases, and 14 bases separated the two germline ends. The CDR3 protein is CASSLETGSYGYTF. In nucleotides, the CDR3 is TGTGCCAGCTCACTTGAGACAGGAAGTTATGGCTACACCTTC.

The CDR3 loop reads CASSEALREQPQHF. The CDR3, as DNA: TGTGCCAGCAGTGAAGCGCTTCGGGAGCAGCCCCAGCATTTT. The rearrangement joins TRBV2 to TRBJ1-5; D is unresolved. V was cut by 0 bases and J by 7 bases, with 10 bases left in between. The germline V gene has CDR1 SNHLY and CDR2 FYNNEI. The CDR3 is made up of 14 amino acids.

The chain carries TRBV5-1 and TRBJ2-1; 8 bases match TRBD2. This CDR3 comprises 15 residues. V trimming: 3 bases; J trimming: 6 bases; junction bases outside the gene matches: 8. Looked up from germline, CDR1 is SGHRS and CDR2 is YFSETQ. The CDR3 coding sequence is TGCGCCAGCAGCTCCGACGGACTAGCCGCCAATGAGCAGTTCTTC. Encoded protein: CASSSDGLAANEQFF.

The CDR3 DNA reads TGCGCCAGCAGCTTGTGGGCAGACTCCTACGAGCAGTACTTC. Amino acids: CASSLWADSYEQYF. The chain carries TRBV5-1 and TRBJ2-7; no firm D call. Germline lookup yields CDR1 SGHRS and CDR2 YFSETQ. The CDR3 has 14 residues. Trimming removed 1 base at V and 0 bases at J, with 8 bases between. Variable domain in full (rest from reference TRBV5-1 and TRBJ2-7): KAGVTQTPRYLIKTRGQQVTLSCSPISGHRSVSWYQQTPGQGLQFLFEYFSETQRNKGNFPGRFSGRQFSNSRSEMNVSTLELGDSALYLCASSLWADSYEQYFGPGTRLTVT.

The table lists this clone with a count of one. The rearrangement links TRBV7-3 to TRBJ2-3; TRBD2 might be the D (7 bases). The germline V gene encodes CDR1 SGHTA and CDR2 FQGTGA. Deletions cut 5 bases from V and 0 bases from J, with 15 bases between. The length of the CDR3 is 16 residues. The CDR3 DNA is TGTGCCAGCAGCCCGGAACGGGGGGCCAGCACAGATACGCAGTATTTT. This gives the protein CASSPERGASTDTQYF.

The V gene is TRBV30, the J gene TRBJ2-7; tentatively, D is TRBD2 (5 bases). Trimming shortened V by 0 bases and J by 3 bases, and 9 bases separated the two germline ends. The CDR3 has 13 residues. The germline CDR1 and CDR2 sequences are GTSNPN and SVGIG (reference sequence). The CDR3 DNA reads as TGTGCCTGGAGTGTAAAGACTAACTACGAGCAGTACTTC. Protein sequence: CAWSVKTNYEQYF.

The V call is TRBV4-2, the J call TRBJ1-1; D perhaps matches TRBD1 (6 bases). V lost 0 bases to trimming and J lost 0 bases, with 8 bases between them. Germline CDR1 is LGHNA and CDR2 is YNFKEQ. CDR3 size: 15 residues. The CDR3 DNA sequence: TGTGCCAGCAGCCAAGAGAGGGGGATGAACACTGAAGCTTTCTTT. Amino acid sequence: CASSQERGMNTEAFF.

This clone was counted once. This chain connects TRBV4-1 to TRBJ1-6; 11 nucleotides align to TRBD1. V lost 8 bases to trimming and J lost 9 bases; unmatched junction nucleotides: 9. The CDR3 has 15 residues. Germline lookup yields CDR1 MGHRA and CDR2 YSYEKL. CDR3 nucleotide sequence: TGCGCCAGCCGCGGACAGGGGGCTTCTGGTTCACCCCTCCACTTT. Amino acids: CASRGQGASGSPLHF.

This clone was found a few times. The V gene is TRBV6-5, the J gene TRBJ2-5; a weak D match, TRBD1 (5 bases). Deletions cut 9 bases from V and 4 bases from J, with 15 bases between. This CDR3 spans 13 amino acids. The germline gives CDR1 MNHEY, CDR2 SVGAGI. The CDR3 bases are TGTGCCAGTCGTAGGGGATTAGGAGAGACCCAGTACTTC. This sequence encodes CASRRGLGETQYF.

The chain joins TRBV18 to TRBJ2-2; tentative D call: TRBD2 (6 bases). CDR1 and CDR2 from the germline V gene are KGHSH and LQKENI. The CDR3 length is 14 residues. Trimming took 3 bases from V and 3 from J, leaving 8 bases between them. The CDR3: CASSPSGYTGELFF. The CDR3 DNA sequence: TGTGCCAGCTCACCGAGCGGGTACACCGGGGAGCTGTTTTTT.

CDR3 DNA sequence: TGTGCCAGCAGCTTAGGCAGGGCGATTGAAGCTTTCTTT. It codes for CASSLGRAIEAFF. The gene calls are TRBV7-2 and TRBJ1-1; D is perhaps TRBD1 (5 bases). The V end was cut by 1 base, the J end by 7 bases, with 10 bases between. The germline V gene has CDR1 SGHTA and CDR2 FQGNSA. The CDR3 runs 13 residues.

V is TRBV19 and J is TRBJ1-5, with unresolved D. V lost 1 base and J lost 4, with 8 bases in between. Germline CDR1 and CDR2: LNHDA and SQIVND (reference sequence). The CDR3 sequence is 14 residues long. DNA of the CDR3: TGTGCCAGTAGTATAGTGGAACAGAATCAGCCCCAGCATTTT. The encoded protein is CASSIVEQNQPQHF.